The sequence of this T cell receptor (beta chain) was determined in a study of cytomegalovirus exposure and HLA in healthy donors. The overall study: Earlier results showed roughly 120 million unique TCR beta sequences derived from roughly 190 million T cells. Study-level points and caveats: There was a cluster of highly shared sequence variants that was likely a sequencing artifact.

Worth noting for this clone: What it binds is unknown.

There are 15 residues in the CDR3. The V end was cut by 5 bases, the J end by 5 bases, with 18 bases between. Germline CDR1 and CDR2: MNHNY and SVGAGI (reference sequence). It was with 60 Vbeta and 13 Jbeta primers that the PCR ran. As handled by the study authors: Approximately 11 million shared chains were among approximately 80 million unique TCR beta chains counted in a later analysis. Measured with immunoSEQ multiplex PCR; TCRdb has only the in-frame clones, and not every one. V, J and clone size are taken as reported in that table, and D and trimming were inferred from the DNA itself. The clone table shows about 74,000 clones, with the ten largest holding 6% to 8%.

The sequenced sample consisted of PBMCs. The origin of this receptor is a female donor in good health and CMV-seropositive. This chain connects TRBV6-6 to TRBJ1-2, with a tentative D call TRBD1 (5 bases). For the CDR3, the DNA is TGTGCCAGCAGTCCGGAGCCCGACAGAGTATATGGCTACACCTTC. Protein: CASSPEPDRVYGYTF.